The rows below give T cell receptor beta chains drawn from one sample of a study of early T cells in non-severe SARS-CoV-2 infection. TCRdb redid the calling of the 5' RACE reads with MiXCR, one entry per CDR3 protein. The table lists some 88,000 distinct CDR3 sequences, roughly 17% of them singletons, with 4.5% to 6.5% in the top ten. Sequencing used whole blood, obtained at baseline. The receptor set was obtained from an adult who was a healthcare worker with PCR-confirmed SARS-CoV-2 infection or an uninfected control (not recorded which). Both conserved end residues are trimmed from each CDR3. Clone size is not always given. Where it is, it says once, few, many or a class for expanded clones.

V: TRBV20-1
size: NA
CDR3: SARRSGISYEQY

V: TRBV20-1
size: NA
CDR3: SAMAGRLAKNIQY

V: TRBV28
size: NA
CDR3: ASSFTGLSSYNEQF

V: TRBV20-1
size: few
CDR3: SARDERKTYNEQF

V: TRBV9
size: many
CDR3: ASSRDSEETQY

V: TRBV14
size: few
CDR3: ASSGQAGDTQY

V: TRBV4-3
size: few
CDR3: ASSQGPTTNEKLF

V: TRBV12-3/TRBV12-4
size: NA
CDR3: ASSLRTPRIGNTIY

V: TRBV4-1
size: NA
CDR3: ASSQGEPGPSNSYEQY

V: TRBV2
size: NA
CDR3: ASADPKLSYNEQF

V: TRBV14
size: NA
CDR3: ASSQDPGDGYT

V: TRBV7-2
size: NA
CDR3: ASSLEVALSQETQY

V: TRBV3-1
size: NA
CDR3: ASSHRDLGELF

V: TRBV20-1
size: NA
CDR3: SAFRDSSYEQY

V: TRBV24-1
size: few
CDR3: ATSASPGQGTSGANVLT

V: TRBV28
size: few
CDR3: ASRSGLDTEAF

V: TRBV20-1
size: NA
CDR3: SAPPRGTPSSGNTIY

V: TRBV7-6
size: NA
CDR3: ASSPGDRAPLH

V: TRBV5-1
size: NA
CDR3: ASSSGTPTPYEQY

V: TRBV12-3/TRBV12-4
size: few
CDR3: ASTRTVNTEAF

V: TRBV7-3
size: few
CDR3: ASSLREGETQY

V: TRBV28
size: many
CDR3: ASSLYPRRIEAF

V: TRBV14
size: few
CDR3: ASSHSGVRGEQY

V: TRBV5-1
size: NA
CDR3: ASSFRGQNYEQY

V: TRBV6-6
size: few
CDR3: ASSYEGLGTYEQY

V: TRBV11-2
size: few
CDR3: ASSRGVETEAF

V: TRBV20-1
size: many
CDR3: SASGGSYNEQF

V: TRBV14
size: NA
CDR3: ASSQRAGGFNEQF

V: TRBV3-1
size: NA
CDR3: ASSQARGAQY

V: TRBV29-1
size: many
CDR3: SVERGGYGYT

V: TRBV6-5
size: few
CDR3: ASSYSRTGYNSPLH